These 30 T cell receptor beta chains were sequenced from one sample in a study of T cell responses to AZD1222 COVID-19 vaccine. Sequencing used immunoSEQ multiplex PCR; TCRdb keeps in-frame clones, though not all of them. The table records around 140,000 clones, roughly nine tenths of them present only once. Sequences were derived from peripheral blood, sampled 28 days after the second AZD1222 dose. These receptors were obtained from an adult who received the AZD1222 COVID-19 vaccine.

This clone was seen a single time. V gene TRBV7-8 combines with J gene TRBJ1-1; 10 bases match TRBD1. Germline V gene data show CDR1 as SGHVS and CDR2 as FQNEAQ. The CDR3 extends over 17 amino acids. Trimming cost V 4 bases and J 3 bases; bases outside gene matches: 11. CDR3 region: CASSWKVTGGGDTEAFF. The CDR3, as DNA: TGTGCCAGCAGCTGGAAAGTGACAGGGGGCGGGGACACTGAAGCTTTCTTT.

This clone was seen only once. V and J are TRBV5-1 and TRBJ2-5, with D possibly TRBD2 on 6 matching bases. The CDR3 extends over 13 amino acids. CDR1 is SGHRS, CDR2 YFSETQ, per germline. V lost 7 bases, J lost 1 base, and 11 bases lay in between. CDR3 DNA sequence: TGCGCCAGCGGCGGGGTCAGCCAAGAGACCCAGTACTTC. Protein sequence: CASGGVSQETQYF.

This chain joins TRBV2 and TRBJ1-2; tentatively, D is TRBD1 (6 bases). With 8 bases removed from V and 2 bases from J, the gap between germline ends came to 12 bases. The CDR3 spans 13 residues. Germline V gene data show CDR1 as SNHLY and CDR2 as FYNNEI. CDR3 sequence: CASGITGNYGYTF. As DNA, the CDR3 is TGTGCCAGCGGGATTACAGGGAACTATGGCTACACCTTC.

As DNA, the CDR3 is TGTGCCAGCAGCCAAGATAGTAACACTGCGTATTCACCCCTCCACTTT. Translation gives CASSQDSNTAYSPLHF. The genes are TRBV3-1 (or the pseudogene TRBV3-2) and TRBJ1-6; no clear D. V lost 0 bases to trimming and J lost 8 bases, with 14 bases between them. The CDR3 extends over 16 amino acids. Germline V gives CDR1 LGHDT, CDR2 YNNKEL (reference sequence).

V gene TRBV12-3 or TRBV12-4 combines with J gene TRBJ1-2, with TRBD1 as a possible D gene (5 bases). V was trimmed by 2 bases and J by 7 bases, leaving 11 bases between them. The CDR3 has 13 residues. The CDR3 loop reads CASSLRPGGGYTF. The CDR3 bases are TGTGCCAGCAGTTTAAGGCCGGGGGGTGGCTACACCTTC.

The chain uses TRBV12-3 or TRBV12-4 and TRBJ1-1; D gene unclear. The CDR3 is 13 amino acids. V shed 6 bases and J shed 2 bases, with 10 bases lying between them. In DNA form, the CDR3 reads TGTGCCAGCAGCCCCATGCCAAACACTGAAGCTTTCTTT. Protein product: CASSPMPNTEAFF.

The chain is built from TRBV6-5 and TRBJ1-2; D may be TRBD1 (5 bases). The germline CDR1 and CDR2 sequences are MNHEY and SVGAGI. V was clipped by 6 bases and J by 6 bases, with 20 bases between them. The CDR3 totals 15 residues. The CDR3 here is CASRGGAGDFHGYTF. In nucleotides, the CDR3 is TGTGCCAGCAGGGGGGGTGCCGGGGACTTTCATGGCTACACCTTC.

The chain has TRBV3-1 (or the pseudogene TRBV3-2) and TRBJ2-6; a weak D match, TRBD1 (6 bases). V dropped 7 bases and J dropped 3 bases, with 13 bases sitting between them. Germline-derived CDR1 and CDR2 are LGHDT and YNNKEL (reference sequence). CDR3 length equals 15 residues. The CDR3 bases are TGTGCCAGCACCCCTGCCAGGGGTGGGGCCAACGTCCTGACTTTC. Translating gives CASTPARGGANVLTF.

This chain uses TRBV21-1 with TRBJ1-5. TRBV21-1 counts as a pseudogene. This CDR3 has 13 residues. CDR3 amino acids: CASSGEDPQPQHF. The CDR3 DNA follows: TGTGCCAGCAGCGGGGAAGACCCTCAGCCCCAGCATTTT.

Concerning this clone itself: The junction does not match germline at one end; this may be a read error. The chain employs TRBV28 and TRBJ2-3, with D perhaps TRBD2 (5 bases). The CDR3 extends over 11 amino acids. Germline V gene lookup returns CDR1 MDHEN and CDR2 SYDVKM. The DNA of the CDR3 is TGTGCCAGCAGTTTAAGCGGAGTTGGGCATTTT. Its protein product is CASSLSGVGHF.

About this clone itself: This same CDR3 is encoded by further DNA sequences in the sample. This rearrangement joins TRBV18 to TRBJ2-3; D call uncertain. The germline V gene has CDR1 KGHSH and CDR2 LQKENI. Trimming removed 6 bases at V and 2 bases at J, with 3 bases between. The length of the CDR3 is 11 residues. CDR3 sequence reads: CASSPTDTQYF. The CDR3, as DNA: TGTGCCAGCTCCCCCACAGATACGCAGTATTTT.

The CDR3 DNA reads as TGTGCCAGCAGCGTACGGGCAGATCCTAGCACAGATACGCAGTATTTT. The encoded protein is CASSVRADPSTDTQYF. The J gene is TRBJ2-3, the V gene TRBV9; D call uncertain. V was shortened by 1 base and J by 0 bases, with 12 bases between the two germline ends. The CDR3 has 16 residues. The germline V gene encodes CDR1 SGDLS and CDR2 YYNGEE.

The chain employs TRBV7-2 and TRBJ2-7; 9 bases map to TRBD1. CDR3 length equals 15 residues. V shed 5 bases and J 1 base; nucleotides not matched to a gene: 6. Germline CDR1 is SGHTA and CDR2 is FQGNSA. This CDR3 reads CASSTPGQGSYEQYF. Here the CDR3 DNA reads TGTGCCAGCAGCACGCCGGGACAGGGATCCTACGAGCAGTACTTC.

This sequence joins TRBV19 and TRBJ1-2, with 8 nucleotides matching TRBD1. The length of the CDR3 is 15 residues. Germline V CDR1 and CDR2: LNHDA, SQIVND (reference sequence). Trimming cost V 4 bases and J 7 bases; bases outside gene matches: 11. The CDR3 DNA sequence: TGTGCCAGTAGTAGCGGCCGGGACAGGTTTCGTGGCTACACCTTC. Protein sequence: CASSSGRDRFRGYTF.

The chain has TRBV19 and TRBJ2-1; 7 bases align to TRBD2. Losses at the gene ends were 4 bases for V and 2 bases for J; bases not matched to a gene: 5. Germline V lookup: CDR1 LNHDA, CDR2 SQIVND (reference sequence). CDR3 length equals 15 residues. CDR3 in amino acids: CASSTRLAPYNEQFF. Here the CDR3 DNA reads TGTGCCAGTAGTACTAGACTAGCCCCCTACAATGAGCAGTTCTTC.

The genes are TRBV30 and TRBJ1-2; no definite D call. The V and J ends lost 0 bases and 7 bases respectively, with 12 bases between them. This CDR3 spans 13 amino acids. Germline CDR1 and CDR2: GTSNPN and SVGIG (reference sequence). The CDR3 is CAWSVDGFFGYTF. In DNA, the CDR3 is TGTGCCTGGAGTGTAGATGGGTTCTTTGGCTACACCTTC.

This sequence joins TRBV5-1 and TRBJ2-7; D remains unclear. Germline V gene data show CDR1 as SGHRS and CDR2 as YFSETQ. The CDR3 extends over 13 amino acids. Trimming took 0 bases from V and 0 from J, leaving 4 bases between them. The CDR3: CASSLEGSYEQYF. The CDR3 DNA sequence: TGCGCCAGCAGCTTGGAGGGCTCCTACGAGCAGTACTTC.

The rearrangement joins TRBV14 to TRBJ2-3, with 10 bases identical to TRBD2. Germline V gives CDR1 SGHDN, CDR2 FVKESK. V lost 4 bases and J lost 2; bases outside the gene matches: 6. This CDR3 region has 16 residues. The CDR3 DNA follows: TGTGCCAGCAGCCCCCTAGCGGGAGAGTTCACAGATACGCAGTATTTT. Its protein product is CASSPLAGEFTDTQYF. Full variable domain (outside the CDR3, taken from reference TRBV14 and TRBJ2-3): EAGVTQFPSHSVIEKGQTVTLRCDPISGHDNLYWYRRVMGKEIKFLLHFVKESKQDESGMPNNRFLAERTGGTYSTLKVQPAELEDSGVYFCASSPLAGEFTDTQYFGPGTRLTVL.

For the CDR3, the DNA is TGCGCCAGCAGCTTTACTAGCGTCCCTGGGGTGGATACGCAGTATTTT. It is translated as CASSFTSVPGVDTQYF. V usage is TRBV5-1 and J usage is TRBJ2-3; 7 nucleotides line up with TRBD2. Per germline, CDR1 SGHRS and CDR2 YFSETQ. The CDR3 loop spans 16 amino acids. J gave up 6 bases and V 2 bases, and 12 bases lay outside the gene matches. Full variable domain (outside the CDR3, taken from reference TRBV5-1 and TRBJ2-3): KAGVTQTPRYLIKTRGQQVTLSCSPISGHRSVSWYQQTPGQGLQFLFEYFSETQRNKGNFPGRFSGRQFSNSRSEMNVSTLELGDSALYLCASSFTSVPGVDTQYFGPGTRLTVL.

The CDR3 nucleotides read TGTGCCAGTAGTATGGGGGTCGGAAACACCATATATTTT. Translating gives CASSMGVGNTIYF. The chain joins TRBV19 to TRBJ1-3; maybe TRBD1 (5 bases). The CDR3 extends over 13 amino acids. Between the trimmed V and J ends, which lost 3 bases and 4 bases, there was a span of 7 bases. The germline CDR1 and CDR2 sequences are LNHDA and SQIVND (reference sequence).

This clone was seen a single time. The V and J genes are TRBV18 and TRBJ1-2; D uncertain. The CDR3 runs to 14 residues. In germline, CDR1 is KGHSH, CDR2 LQKENI. V was shortened by 1 base and J by 4 bases, with 10 bases between the two germline ends. CDR3 in DNA: TGTGCCAGCTCACCACTGTCAGACCTCTATGGCTACACCTTC. Residues: CASSPLSDLYGYTF.

The rearrangement links TRBV6-2 or TRBV6-3 to TRBJ1-1; the D gene is possibly TRBD1 (5 bases). This CDR3 comprises 15 residues. V lost 0 bases and J 4 bases, leaving 12 bases between the germline ends. Germline assignment: CDR1 MNHEY and CDR2 SVGEGT. The CDR3 bases are TGTGCCAGCAGTTACTCGCAAGGGGAGGGCACTGAAGCTTTCTTT. It encodes CASSYSQGEGTEAFF.

The chain recombines TRBV15 with TRBJ1-4, with TRBD1 as a possible D gene (6 bases). The CDR3 contains 15 residues. In germline, CDR1 is LNHNV, CDR2 YYDKDF (reference sequence). V shed 0 bases and J shed 8 bases, with 13 bases lying between them. CDR3 in DNA: TGTGCCACCAGCAGAGAGCCACAGGGACGCGAAAAACTGTTTTTT. Its translation is CATSREPQGREKLFF.

This chain links TRBV7-2 with TRBJ1-3; no definite D call. This CDR3 region has 16 residues. Germline V gene data show CDR1 as SGHTA and CDR2 as FQGNSA. The V gene lost 1 base and the J gene lost 4 bases, with 14 bases spanning the gap. In nucleotides, the CDR3 is TGTGCCAGCAGCTTAGAAGCTTTCCTAGGCGGAAACACCATATATTTT. Protein sequence: CASSLEAFLGGNTIYF. Drawing the rest from reference TRBV7-2 and TRBJ1-3, the complete variable domain is GAGVSQSPSNKVTEKGKDVELRCDPISGHTALYWYRQSLGQGLEFLIYFQGNSAPDKSGLPSDRFSAERTGGSVSTLTIQRTQQEDSAVYLCASSLEAFLGGNTIYFGEGSWLTVV.

The chain is built from TRBV7-9 and TRBJ1-5; D remains ambiguous. Germline V gene data show CDR1 as SEHNR and CDR2 as FQNEAQ (reference sequence). The V and J ends lost 4 bases and 0 bases respectively, with 16 bases between them. The CDR3 has 17 residues. The CDR3: CASSSGTGHDSNQPQHF. For the CDR3, the DNA is TGTGCCAGCAGCTCCGGAACGGGTCATGATAGCAATCAGCCCCAGCATTTT.

The rearrangement links TRBV7-6 to TRBJ2-1; TRBD2 agrees at 12 bases. CDR3 length equals 16 residues. V shed 5 bases and J 0 bases; nucleotides not matched to a gene: 2. Germline CDR1 is SGHVS and CDR2 is FNYEAQ. The CDR3 protein is CASSQTSGSSYNEQFF. The CDR3 DNA follows: TGTGCCAGCAGCCAGACTAGCGGGAGCTCCTACAATGAGCAGTTCTTC.

CDR3 in amino acids: CSGAQGPDYGYTF. The CDR3 nucleotides read TGCAGCGGGGCTCAGGGACCCGATTATGGCTACACCTTC. This sequence joins TRBV29-1 and TRBJ1-2; D possibly corresponds to TRBD1 (5 bases). The V end lost 7 bases, the J end lost 5 bases, and 17 bases lay between the germline ends. CDR1 and CDR2 (germline): SQVTM, ANQGSEA. The CDR3 spans 13 residues.

The chain uses TRBV5-1 and TRBJ2-7; TRBD2 is a possible D gene (5 bases). V was trimmed by 0 bases and J by 1 base, leaving 8 bases between them. The CDR3 covers 14 residues. In germline, CDR1 is SGHRS, CDR2 YFSETQ. CDR3 DNA: TGCGCCAGCAGCTTGGGACGGGGTTCCTACGAGCAGTACTTC. This sequence encodes CASSLGRGSYEQYF.

V and J are TRBV15 and TRBJ1-1; D gene unclear. V lost 2 bases and J lost 2, with 6 bases in between. Germline V gene sequence: CDR1 LNHNV, CDR2 YYDKDF (reference sequence). The CDR3 sequence is 13 residues long. The CDR3 bases are TGTGCCACCAGCAGAATTTATAACACTGAAGCTTTCTTT. Translation gives CATSRIYNTEAFF.

Only a few counts were recorded for this clone. The chain joins TRBV7-3 to TRBJ1-2; D is possibly TRBD1 (6 bases). This CDR3 is built from 15 residues. In germline, CDR1 is SGHTA, CDR2 FQGTGA. The V gene lost 5 bases and the J gene lost 6 bases, with 19 bases spanning the gap. This CDR3 is CASSRDGGGVDGYTF. The CDR3 DNA is TGTGCCAGCAGCCGCGACGGGGGCGGGGTTGATGGCTACACCTTC.